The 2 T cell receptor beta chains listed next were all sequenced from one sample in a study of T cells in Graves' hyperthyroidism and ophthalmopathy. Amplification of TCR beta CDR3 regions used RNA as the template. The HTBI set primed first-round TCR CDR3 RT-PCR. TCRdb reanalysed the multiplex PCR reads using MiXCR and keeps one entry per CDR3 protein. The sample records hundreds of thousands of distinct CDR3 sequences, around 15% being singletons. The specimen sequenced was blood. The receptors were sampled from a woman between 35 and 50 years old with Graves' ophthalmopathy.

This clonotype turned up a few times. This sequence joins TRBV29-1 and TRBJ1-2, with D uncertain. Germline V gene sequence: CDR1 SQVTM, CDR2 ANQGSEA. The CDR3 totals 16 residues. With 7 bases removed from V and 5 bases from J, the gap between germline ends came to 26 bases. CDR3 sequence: CSDQQNGDMGKYGYTF. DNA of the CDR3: TGCAGCGATCAACAAAACGGCGATATGGGGAAATATGGCTACACCTTC.

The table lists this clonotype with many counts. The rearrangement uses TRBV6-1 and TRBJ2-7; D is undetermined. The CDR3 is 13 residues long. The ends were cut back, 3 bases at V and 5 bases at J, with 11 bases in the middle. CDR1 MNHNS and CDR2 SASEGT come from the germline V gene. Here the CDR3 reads CASSDLNFHEQYF. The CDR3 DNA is TGTGCCAGCAGTGACCTAAACTTCCACGAGCAGTACTTC.